What follows are 21 T cell receptor beta chains derived from one specimen sequenced in a study of blood T cell repertoires in COVID-19. Some clones are missing from TCRdb's copy, which holds only in-frame ones; the method was immunoSEQ multiplex PCR. The sample holds fewer than 400,000 clones, 92% seen once. Input material: PBMCs or T cells enriched from blood (not recorded which). Every receptor here comes from a young woman who had recovered from COVID-19.

This clone was picked up one time. This same CDR3 is encoded by further DNA sequences in the sample. J is TRBJ2-3 and V is TRBV6-5; 8 bases line up with TRBD2. This CDR3 has 16 residues. Germline loops: CDR1 MNHEY, CDR2 SVGAGI. V gave up 0 bases and J gave up 4 bases; unmatched junction bases: 6. CDR3 sequence (DNA): TGTGCCAGCAGTTACTCCTCGGGGGGGCTCCCAGATACGCAGTATTTT. As protein: CASSYSSGGLPDTQYF.

The chain links TRBV18 to TRBJ1-1; D possibly corresponds to TRBD1 (6 bases). The length of the CDR3 is 14 residues. V lost 2 bases to trimming and J lost 0 bases, with 7 bases between them. The germline CDR1 and CDR2 sequences are KGHSH and LQKENI. CDR3 in amino acids: CASSPTGLNTEAFF. For the CDR3, the DNA is TGTGCCAGCTCACCAACAGGGTTGAACACTGAAGCTTTCTTT. The whole variable domain, filled in from reference TRBV18 and TRBJ1-1, reads NAGVMQNPRHLVRRRGQEARLRCSPMKGHSHVYWYRQLPEEGLKFMVYLQKENIIDESGMPKERFSAEFPKEGPSILRIQQVVRGDSAAYFCASSPTGLNTEAFFGQGTRLTVV.

This chain joins TRBV7-2 and TRBJ1-2; D is unresolved. The ends were cut back, 1 base at V and 3 bases at J, with 9 bases in the middle. Looked up from germline, CDR1 is SGHTA and CDR2 is FQGNSA. The CDR3 is made up of 14 amino acids. The CDR3 protein is CASSLGQVDYGYTF. As DNA, the CDR3 is TGTGCCAGCAGCTTAGGGCAGGTCGACTATGGCTACACCTTC.

In this sample, this clone turned up a few times. The rearrangement links TRBV11-1 to TRBJ2-7; 8 bases match TRBD1. This CDR3 region has 14 residues. J was trimmed by 6 bases and V by 3 bases; bases with no gene match: 7. Germline V CDR1 and CDR2: SGHAT, FQDESV (reference sequence). The CDR3 nucleotides are TGTGCCAGCAGCTTCGAGACAGGGGTCTCCGAGCAGTACTTC. Protein: CASSFETGVSEQYF.

The chain recombines TRBV27 with TRBJ2-7, with D perhaps TRBD2 (5 bases). Germline V gene sequence: CDR1 MNHEY, CDR2 SMNVEV (reference sequence). V lost 7 bases and J 0 bases, leaving 13 bases between the germline ends. The CDR3 spans 14 residues. The CDR3 sequence: CASTDSGPSYEQYF. The CDR3 nucleotides read TGTGCCAGCACGGACTCGGGCCCCTCCTACGAGCAGTACTTC.

V is TRBV28 and J is TRBJ2-7, with 8 bases matching TRBD1. The CDR3 is made up of 15 amino acids. Germline CDR1 reads MDHEN; CDR2 reads SYDVKM. The trim removed 5 bases at V and 3 bases at J, leaving 9 bases unmatched. The CDR3, as DNA: TGTGCCAGCAGTCGCCGGGACAGGCGACTCTACGAGCAGTACTTC. This sequence encodes CASSRRDRRLYEQYF.

The chain couples TRBV30 to TRBJ2-5, with TRBD2 as a possible D gene (6 bases). The CDR3 loop spans 14 amino acids. Trimming shortened V by 2 bases and J by 5 bases, and 15 bases separated the two germline ends. Looked up from germline, CDR1 is GTSNPN and CDR2 is SVGIG (reference sequence). CDR3 region: CAWSTGEAWETQYF. CDR3 nucleotides: TGTGCCTGGAGTACCGGGGAGGCCTGGGAGACCCAGTACTTC.

The chain has TRBV14 and TRBJ1-3; tentative D call: TRBD1 (5 bases). This CDR3 region has 16 residues. V was pared by 0 bases and J by 0 bases, with 9 bases between. In germline, CDR1 is SGHDN, CDR2 FVKESK. For the CDR3, the DNA is TGTGCCAGCAGCCAAGATAGGGGCATCTCTGGAAACACCATATATTTT. Translating gives CASSQDRGISGNTIYF.

The rearrangement joins TRBV5-1 to TRBJ2-5, with D perhaps TRBD1 (5 bases). There are 15 residues in the CDR3. V shed 0 bases and J shed 5 bases, with 14 bases lying between them. The germline gives CDR1 SGHRS, CDR2 YFSETQ. CDR3 nucleotides: TGCGCCAGCAGCTTGGAGGCAGGGCCCTCGGAGACCCAGTACTTC. Translating it yields CASSLEAGPSETQYF.

The gene calls are TRBV6-5 and TRBJ1-1; TRBD1 matches at 8 bases. The junction had 5 bases not matched to a gene; V was cut back by 2 bases and J by 3 bases. This CDR3 region has 15 residues. Germline CDR1 is MNHEY and CDR2 is SVGAGI. CDR3 in DNA: TGTGCCAGCAGTTACGTTCAGGGGGCAGACACTGAAGCTTTCTTT. This encodes CASSYVQGADTEAFF.

The chain employs TRBV7-4 and TRBJ2-7, with a weak D call TRBD1 (6 bases). The CDR3 contains 14 residues. Between the trimmed V and J ends, which lost 5 bases and 1 base, there was a span of 12 bases. Germline V gives CDR1 SGHVT, CDR2 SQSDAQ. The CDR3 region is CASSHHRASYEQYF. DNA of the CDR3: TGTGCCAGCAGCCACCACAGGGCATCCTACGAGCAGTACTTC. The complete variable domain, with remaining parts taken from reference TRBV7-4 and TRBJ2-7, reads GAGVSQSPRYKVAKRGRDVALRCDSISGHVTLYWYRQTLGQGSEVLTYSQSDAQRDKSGRPSGRFSAERPERSVSTLKIQRTEQGDSAVYLCASSHHRASYEQYFGPGTRLTVT.

The chain combines TRBV28 with TRBJ2-7, with TRBD1 identical over 7 bases. CDR1 MDHEN and CDR2 SYDVKM come from the germline V gene. This CDR3 comprises 12 residues. Trimming at V came to 6 bases and at J to 10 bases, leaving 9 bases not matched to a gene. In nucleotides, the CDR3 is TGTGCCAGCAGACCAAGGACAGGAGCTCAGTACTTC. This translates into CASRPRTGAQYF.

V is TRBV12-3 or TRBV12-4 and J is TRBJ2-1, with unresolved D. CDR3 length: 11 amino acids. The V end was cut by 5 bases, the J end by 13 bases, with 12 bases between. CDR3 sequence reads: CASSPARLQFF. DNA for the CDR3: TGTGCCAGCAGTCCCGCCCGGTTACAGTTCTTC.

This chain links TRBV11-3 with TRBJ1-1, with D possibly matching TRBD1 (6 bases). Per germline, CDR1 SGHNT and CDR2 YENEEA. Trimming shortened V by 5 bases and J by 10 bases, and 17 bases separated the two germline ends. CDR3 length: 13 amino acids. The CDR3 loop reads CASSVHHRDRAFF. The DNA for the CDR3 is TGTGCCAGCAGCGTACACCACAGGGACCGAGCTTTCTTT.

V gene TRBV4-3 combines with J gene TRBJ2-7; possibly TRBD2 for D (5 bases). The germline CDR1 and CDR2 sequences are LGHNA and YSLEER. Trimming took 1 base from V and 3 from J, leaving 10 bases between them. CDR3 length: 14 residues. CDR3 loop: CASSQGLTFYEQYF. In DNA form, the CDR3 reads TGCGCCAGCAGCCAAGGACTAACGTTCTACGAGCAGTACTTC.

This clone was seen once. The chain joins TRBV6-5 to TRBJ2-1, with 8 nucleotides matching TRBD2. CDR1 and CDR2 from the germline V gene are MNHEY and SVGAGI. The CDR3 totals 15 residues. J gave up 4 bases and V 6 bases, and 8 bases lay outside the gene matches. The CDR3 DNA reads TGTGCCAGCAGACCCGGGGCGGGAGGATACAATGAGCAGTTCTTC. It encodes CASRPGAGGYNEQFF.

V is TRBV6-2 or TRBV6-3 and J is TRBJ2-3, with 14 positions matching TRBD2. Unmatched junction bases numbered 3, after V lost 6 bases and J lost 1 base. Germline V gives CDR1 MNHEY, CDR2 SVGEGT. The CDR3 spans 16 residues. In nucleotides, the CDR3 is TGTGCCAGCAGCGCGGGACTAGCGGGGGGCACAGATACGCAGTATTTT. This translates into CASSAGLAGGTDTQYF.

A word on this clone: Other DNA sequences from this sample encode an identical CDR3 as well. The chain carries TRBV7-9 and TRBJ2-3; 10 nucleotides align to TRBD1. V lost 4 bases to trimming and J lost 2 bases; unmatched junction nucleotides: 3. The CDR3 loop spans 15 amino acids. Germline V CDR1 and CDR2: SEHNR, FQNEAQ (reference sequence). The CDR3 spells CASSSGTGATDTQYF. The CDR3 DNA reads TGTGCCAGCAGCTCGGGGACAGGGGCCACAGATACGCAGTATTTT.

V is TRBV7-2 and J is TRBJ1-2; 8 nucleotides agree with TRBD1. The CDR3 loop spans 13 amino acids. J gave up 3 bases and V 6 bases, and 3 bases lay outside the gene matches. CDR1 SGHTA and CDR2 FQGNSA come from the germline V gene. The CDR3 spells CASSEQGDYGYTF. The CDR3 region has the DNA TGTGCCAGCAGTGAACAGGGGGACTATGGCTACACCTTC.

The chain links TRBV28 to TRBJ1-1; 8 bases are a match to TRBD1. V dropped 5 bases and J dropped 3; count of bases not matched to a gene: 5. This CDR3 has 14 residues. The germline CDR1 and CDR2 sequences are MDHEN and SYDVKM. The DNA of the CDR3 is TGTGCCAGCAGTCCAGGACAGGGTTACACTGAAGCTTTCTTT. Amino acid sequence: CASSPGQGYTEAFF.

This rearrangement joins TRBV6-2 or TRBV6-3 to TRBJ2-5, with D perhaps TRBD2 (6 bases). V lost 5 bases to trimming and J lost 5 bases, with 15 bases between them. Germline V gives CDR1 MNHEY, CDR2 SVGEGT. The CDR3 spans 14 residues. CDR3 DNA sequence: TGTGCCAGCAGTCGGGGGACCGTAAGGGAGACCCAGTACTTC. It yields the protein CASSRGTVRETQYF.